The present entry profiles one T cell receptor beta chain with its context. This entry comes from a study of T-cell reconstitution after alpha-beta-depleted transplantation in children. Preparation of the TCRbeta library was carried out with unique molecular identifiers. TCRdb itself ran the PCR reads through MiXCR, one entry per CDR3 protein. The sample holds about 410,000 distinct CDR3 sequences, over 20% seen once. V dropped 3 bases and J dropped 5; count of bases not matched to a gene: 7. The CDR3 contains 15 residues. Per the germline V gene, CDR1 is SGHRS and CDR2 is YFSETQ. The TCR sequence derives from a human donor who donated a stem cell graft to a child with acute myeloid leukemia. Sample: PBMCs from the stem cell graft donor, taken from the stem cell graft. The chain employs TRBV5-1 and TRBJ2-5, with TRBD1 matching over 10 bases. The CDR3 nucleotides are TGCGCCAGCAGCTCGACGACAGGGGGCGAGGAGACCCAGTACTTC. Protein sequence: CASSSTTGGEETQYF.